This T cell receptor (beta chain) was captured in a study of cytomegalovirus exposure and HLA in healthy donors. Study outcomes and limitations: Some TCR beta chains (around 160 of them) were listed as cytomegalovirus-associated. The CMV antigen specificity of three CMV-associated chains was confirmed through in vitro analysis. Later analysis suggested links between common viral pathogens and several top significant clusters.

The PCR made use of 60 Vbeta and 13 Jbeta primers. Generated by immunoSEQ multiplex PCR, the TCRdb table keeps only in-frame clones and is missing some. The sample holds about 100,000 clones, 74% seen once. CDR3 size: 14 residues. The germline V and J ends were trimmed by 2 bases and 6 bases, with 10 bases remaining between them. The germline V gene encodes CDR1 SGHVS and CDR2 FQNEAQ. Participants comprised healthy donors of bone marrow. A remark on this clone: Its antigen is unidentified.

This TCR was recovered from a middle-aged woman in good health and CMV-seropositive. Source material: PBMCs. The chain has TRBV7-8 and TRBJ2-2; the D gene is possibly TRBD1 (5 bases). The CDR3 DNA sequence: TGTGCCAGCAGCTTATTGGCCAGGGCCGGGGAGCTGTTTTTT. Protein sequence: CASSLLARAGELFF. The full variable domain, rest sourced from reference TRBV7-8 and TRBJ2-2, is GAGVSQSPRYKVAKRGQDVALRCDPISGHVSLFWYQQALGQGPEFLTYFQNEAQLDKSGLPSDRFFAERPEGSVSTLKIQRTQQEDSAVYLCASSLLARAGELFFGEGSRLTVL.